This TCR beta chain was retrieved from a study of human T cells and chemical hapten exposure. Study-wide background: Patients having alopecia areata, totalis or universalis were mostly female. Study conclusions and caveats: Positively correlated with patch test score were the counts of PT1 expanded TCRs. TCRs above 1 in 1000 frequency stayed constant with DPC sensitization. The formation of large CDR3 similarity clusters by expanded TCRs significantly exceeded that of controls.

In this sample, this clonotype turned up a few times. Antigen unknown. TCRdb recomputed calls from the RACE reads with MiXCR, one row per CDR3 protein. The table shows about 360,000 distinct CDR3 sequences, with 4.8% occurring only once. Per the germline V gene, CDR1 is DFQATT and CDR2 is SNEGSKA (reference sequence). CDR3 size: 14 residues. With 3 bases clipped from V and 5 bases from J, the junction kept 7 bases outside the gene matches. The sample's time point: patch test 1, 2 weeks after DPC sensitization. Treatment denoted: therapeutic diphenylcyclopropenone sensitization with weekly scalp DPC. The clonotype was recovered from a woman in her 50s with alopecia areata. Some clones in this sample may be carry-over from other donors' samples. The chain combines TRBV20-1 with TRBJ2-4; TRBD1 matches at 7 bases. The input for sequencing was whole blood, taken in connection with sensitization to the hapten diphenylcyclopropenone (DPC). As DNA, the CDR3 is TGCAGTGCTAGGTACCGAGGGGGCCAAAACATTCAGTACTTC. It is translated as CSARYRGGQNIQYF.